The next 29 T cell receptor beta chains were all read from a single sample in a study of graft-versus-host responses after intestinal transplantation. Measured with immunoSEQ multiplex PCR; TCRdb has only the in-frame clones, and not every one. In the table there are some 110,000 clones, approximately 94% of which are singletons. Their recognized antigens are unknown. This sample comprised unstimulated CD4+ T cells sorted from spleen or lymph node cells, obtained before transplant. These receptors originate from a human donor who was the organ donor for an intestinal transplant.

In its sample, this clone was seen a few times. This CDR3 reads CASSLLWTGMNTEAFF. The CDR3 bases are TGTGCCAGCAGCTTACTATGGACAGGTATGAACACTGAAGCTTTCTTT. The gene calls are TRBV7-9 and TRBJ1-1; TRBD1 matches at 7 bases. V was pared by 2 bases and J by 0 bases, with 6 bases of the junction left unmatched. Germline V gene data show CDR1 as SEHNR and CDR2 as FQNEAQ (reference sequence). The CDR3 spans 16 residues.

The J gene is TRBJ2-3, the V gene TRBV29-1; TRBD2 aligns across 9 bases. This CDR3 has 14 amino acids. Germline-derived CDR1 and CDR2 are SQVTM and ANQGSEA. Germline trimming cut 3 bases from V and 3 bases from J; bases unmatched to any gene: 4. CDR3 in amino acids: CSVDRLAGTDTQYF. In DNA, the CDR3 is TGCAGCGTTGATCGCCTAGCGGGGACAGATACGCAGTATTTT.

The V call is TRBV18, the J call TRBJ1-5, with unresolved D. Germline V gene sequence: CDR1 KGHSH, CDR2 LQKENI. The CDR3 is 13 amino acids. The germline V and J ends were trimmed by 3 bases and 2 bases, with 5 bases remaining between them. The DNA for the CDR3 is TGTGCCAGCTCACCGGCTGGCAATCAGCCCCAGCATTTT. Protein product: CASSPAGNQPQHF.

The chain employs TRBV5-1 and TRBJ2-2, with TRBD1 as a possible D gene (6 bases). CDR1 is SGHRS and CDR2 is YFSETQ in the germline V gene. This CDR3 comprises 13 residues. Trimming removed 3 bases at V and 3 bases at J, with 6 bases between. The DNA of the CDR3 is TGCGCCAGCAGCTACAGGGACACCGGGGAGCTGTTTTTT. This sequence encodes CASSYRDTGELFF.

V usage is TRBV5-1 and J usage is TRBJ2-7; 7 nucleotides agree with TRBD2. CDR1 is SGHRS and CDR2 is YFSETQ in the germline V gene. Unmatched junction bases numbered 7, after V lost 2 bases and J lost 2 bases. The CDR3 is 15 residues long. This chain's CDR3 is CASSFLGGEAYEQYF. CDR3 DNA sequence: TGCGCCAGCAGCTTTTTGGGAGGGGAGGCCTACGAGCAGTACTTC.

The gene calls are TRBV28 and TRBJ2-3; the D gene could be TRBD1 or TRBD2 (5 bases each). The CDR3 contains 16 residues. Germline values: CDR1 MDHEN, CDR2 SYDVKM. V was trimmed by 4 bases and J by 6 bases, leaving 20 bases between them. In nucleotides, the CDR3 is TGTGCCAGCAGTTCGGCCGGGACCCAAGCTCGGGATACGCAGTATTTT. This codes for CASSSAGTQARDTQYF.

The V call is TRBV30, the J call TRBJ2-7; D not resolved. The CDR3 has 13 residues. CDR1 and CDR2 from the germline V gene are GTSNPN and SVGIG (reference sequence). Trimming shortened V by 0 bases and J by 6 bases, and 12 bases separated the two germline ends. The CDR3 DNA follows: TGTGCCTGGAGTGTACTCCGGGTCGGCGAGCAGTACTTC. It is translated as CAWSVLRVGEQYF.

The CDR3 DNA reads as TGTGCCAGCAGCGGTGGAGGTTCCCAGTACTTC. It encodes CASSGGGSQYF. V usage is TRBV9 and J usage is TRBJ2-5; possibly TRBD2 for D (5 bases). Germline CDR1 is SGDLS and CDR2 is YYNGEE. Trimming took 3 bases from V and 9 from J, leaving 9 bases between them. This CDR3 is 11 amino acids long.

The CDR3 here is CASGGRWRIGELFF. The CDR3 DNA reads TGTGCCAGCGGCGGCCGATGGCGTATCGGGGAGCTGTTTTTT. V usage is TRBV25-1 and J usage is TRBJ2-2; D is undetermined. This CDR3 region has 14 residues. The germline CDR1 and CDR2 sequences are MGHDK and SYGVNS. Deletions cut 8 bases from V and 7 bases from J, with 17 bases between.

A note on this clone: This same CDR3 is encoded by further DNA sequences in the sample. V gene TRBV20-1 combines with J gene TRBJ2-7; D is undetermined. This CDR3 spans 11 amino acids. The germline V gene encodes CDR1 DFQATT and CDR2 SNEGSKA (reference sequence). V gave up 3 bases and J gave up 3 bases, with 6 bases separating them. For the CDR3, the DNA is TGCAGTGCTAGCTCAAGCTACGAGCAGTACTTC. Translating it yields CSASSSYEQYF.

The J gene is TRBJ1-5, the V gene TRBV30, with 7 bases fitting TRBD1. This CDR3 comprises 15 residues. Germline lookup yields CDR1 GTSNPN and CDR2 SVGIG (reference sequence). V was clipped by 7 bases and J by 5 bases; unmatched bases: 14. This chain's CDR3 is CASTGQTGKDQPQHF. The CDR3 region has the DNA TGTGCCTCAACGGGACAGACGGGGAAAGATCAGCCCCAGCATTTT.

Points on this clone: The sample contains more than one DNA sequence encoding this CDR3. The V and J genes are TRBV5-4 and TRBJ1-5; D unclear. V lost 3 bases and J lost 0, with 7 bases in between. The CDR3 length is 14 residues. Germline CDR1 SGHNT, CDR2 YYREEE (reference sequence). The CDR3 spells CASSSDGSNQPQHF. DNA for the CDR3: TGTGCCAGCAGCTCCGACGGTAGCAATCAGCCCCAGCATTTT.

This clone showed up just once. J is TRBJ2-7 and V is TRBV5-1; tentatively, D is TRBD2 (6 bases). CDR1 is SGHRS, CDR2 YFSETQ, per germline. Trimming stripped 3 bases from V and 0 bases from J, with 13 bases between. This CDR3 spans 15 amino acids. The CDR3 loop reads CASSWALGSSYEQYF. The DNA of the CDR3 is TGCGCCAGCAGCTGGGCACTCGGGAGCTCCTACGAGCAGTACTTC.

The chain has TRBV11-2 and TRBJ2-7; 9 nucleotides align to TRBD2. The germline CDR1 and CDR2 sequences are SGHAT and FQNNGV. This CDR3 has 17 residues. The ends lost 4 bases at V and 3 bases at J; junction bases unmatched: 13. The CDR3 region is CASSSLSGTSFIYEQYF. CDR3 in DNA: TGTGCCAGCAGCTCATTATCCGGGACTAGCTTTATCTACGAGCAGTACTTC.

The chain couples TRBV30 to TRBJ1-5; 11 bases line up with TRBD1. The CDR3 extends over 14 amino acids. From germline, CDR1 is GTSNPN and CDR2 SVGIG (reference sequence). The trim removed 2 bases at V and 6 bases at J, leaving 3 bases unmatched. The CDR3 DNA reads as TGTGCCTGGAGTCCCGGGACAGGGGGTCAGCCCCAGCATTTT. As protein: CAWSPGTGGQPQHF.

This clone occurred once. One end of the junction does not line up with germline, which may come from a read error. The chain's CDR3 is CASSLAGSNTGELFF. Written as DNA, the CDR3 is TGTGCCAGCAGCCTAGCGGGATCGAACACCGGGGAGCTGTTTTTT. The genes are TRBV7-2 and TRBJ2-2; 9 bases are shared with TRBD2. Germline V gene data show CDR1 as SGHTA and CDR2 as FQGNSA. The CDR3 has 15 amino acids. The full variable domain, rest sourced from reference TRBV7-2 and TRBJ2-2, is GAGVSQSPSNKVTEKGKDVELRCDPISGHTALYWYRQSLGQGLEFLIYFQGNSAPDKSGLPSDRFSAERTGGSVSTLTIQRTQQEDSAVYLCASSLAGSNTGELFFGEGSRLTVL.

This sequence joins TRBV4-1 and TRBJ2-2; D is undetermined. V gave up 4 bases and J gave up 0 bases, with 18 bases separating them. The germline CDR1 and CDR2 sequences are MGHRA and YSYEKL. The CDR3 contains 18 residues. CDR3 DNA sequence: TGCGCCAGCAGCCCAGAGAGTCTCCCGTTCGCGAACACCGGGGAGCTGTTTTTT. It encodes CASSPESLPFANTGELFF.

The rearrangement joins TRBV28 to TRBJ2-1, with 9 nucleotides matching TRBD2. The germline V gene encodes CDR1 MDHEN and CDR2 SYDVKM. V gave up 7 bases and J gave up 7 bases; unmatched junction bases: 11. This CDR3 is built from 15 residues. The CDR3 DNA reads as TGTGCCAGCAATTCCCCGGGCGGGAGGGAAAATGAGCAGTTCTTC. It translates to CASNSPGGRENEQFF.

The gene calls are TRBV2 and TRBJ2-5, with 11 bases that match TRBD2. The CDR3 covers 14 residues. The germline gives CDR1 SNHLY, CDR2 FYNNEI. V lost 1 base, J lost 5 bases, and 0 bases stayed unmatched. Here the CDR3 reads CASSEGTSGETQYF. The CDR3 DNA reads TGTGCCAGCAGTGAAGGGACTAGCGGGGAGACCCAGTACTTC.

This chain links TRBV7-2 with TRBJ1-4; D call uncertain. Germline CDR1 is SGHTA and CDR2 is FQGNSA. The CDR3 contains 15 residues. Trimming pared 4 bases from V and 4 bases from J, leaving 13 bases between. CDR3 in amino acids: CASSSSGFSNEKLFF. The CDR3 nucleotides read TGTGCCAGCAGCTCGTCCGGTTTTAGTAATGAAAAACTGTTTTTT.

The chain uses TRBV19 and TRBJ2-7; 8 bases are a match to TRBD2. Germline CDR1 is LNHDA and CDR2 is SQIVND (reference sequence). Trimming cost V 2 bases and J 2 bases; bases outside gene matches: 11. The CDR3 is 17 residues long. CDR3 residues: CASSISYSSGSPYEQYF. The CDR3 nucleotides are TGTGCCAGTAGTATAAGTTACTCCAGCGGGAGTCCCTACGAGCAGTACTTC.

The table lists this clone with a count of one. This chain connects TRBV7-8 to TRBJ1-2; TRBD1 matches 8 bases. CDR3 length: 13 residues. Germline V lookup: CDR1 SGHVS, CDR2 FQNEAQ. The ends lost 5 bases at V and 7 bases at J; junction bases unmatched: 6. The CDR3 sequence: CASSLNTGGGYTF. CDR3 DNA sequence: TGTGCCAGCAGCCTCAATACAGGGGGTGGCTACACCTTC. Combining the CDR3 with reference TRBV7-8 and TRBJ1-2 gives the whole variable domain GAGVSQSPRYKVAKRGQDVALRCDPISGHVSLFWYQQALGQGPEFLTYFQNEAQLDKSGLPSDRFFAERPEGSVSTLKIQRTQQEDSAVYLCASSLNTGGGYTFGSGTRLTVV.

The V and J genes are TRBV2 and TRBJ2-1; 7 nucleotides align to TRBD2. This CDR3 spans 15 amino acids. CDR1 is SNHLY, CDR2 FYNNEI, per germline. V lost 4 bases and J lost 2; bases outside the gene matches: 5. CDR3 coding DNA: TGTGCCAGCAGTGTCGACGGGAGGACCTACAATGAGCAGTTCTTC. Amino acids: CASSVDGRTYNEQFF.

This rearrangement joins TRBV5-1 to TRBJ2-7; D gene ambiguous. CDR1 and CDR2 (germline): SGHRS, YFSETQ. Trimming took 0 bases from V and 3 from J, leaving 10 bases between them. The CDR3 totals 14 residues. CDR3 sequence (DNA): TGCGCCAGCAGCTTGGCCTACATGAACTACGAGCAGTACTTC. Translating it yields CASSLAYMNYEQYF.

This clone was recorded only once. This chain connects TRBV14 to TRBJ1-2; no firm D call. Per the germline V gene, CDR1 is SGHDN and CDR2 is FVKESK. Trimming removed 1 base from V and 3 bases from J, with 3 bases in between. The CDR3 is made up of 12 amino acids. This CDR3 reads CASSQGHYGYTF. The CDR3 DNA reads TGTGCCAGCAGCCAAGGACACTATGGCTACACCTTC.

The rearrangement joins TRBV6-1 to TRBJ2-1; perhaps TRBD2 as D (5 bases). The CDR3 has 14 amino acids. The ends were cut back, 1 base at V and 10 bases at J, with 14 bases in the middle. Germline V gene sequence: CDR1 MNHNS, CDR2 SASEGT. The CDR3: CASSEGPSPLEQFF. Written as DNA, the CDR3 is TGTGCCAGCAGTGAAGGGCCTAGCCCCTTAGAGCAGTTCTTC.

The J gene is TRBJ2-1, the V gene TRBV19; D is tentatively TRBD1 or TRBD2 (5 bases each). In germline, CDR1 is LNHDA, CDR2 SQIVND (reference sequence). The V end lost 6 bases, the J end lost 2 bases, and 11 bases lay between the germline ends. The CDR3 runs 14 residues. CDR3 sequence (DNA): TGTGCCAGTAGCCATACGGGACCCTACAATGAGCAGTTCTTC. Amino acid sequence: CASSHTGPYNEQFF. Drawing the rest from reference TRBV19 and TRBJ2-1, the complete variable domain is DGGITQSPKYLFRKEGQNVTLSCEQNLNHDAMYWYRQDPGQGLRLIYYSQIVNDFQKGDIAEGYSVSREKKESFPLTVTSAQKNPTAFYLCASSHTGPYNEQFFGPGTRLTVL.

This clone was observed once. The J gene is TRBJ2-7, the V gene TRBV6-5, with TRBD1 matching 8 bases. Germline CDR1 reads MNHEY; CDR2 reads SVGAGI. The CDR3 loop spans 15 amino acids. J lost 0 bases, V lost 5 bases, and 6 bases had no gene match. The CDR3 is CASSTGTGSSYEQYF. CDR3 DNA: TGTGCCAGCAGTACCGGGACAGGAAGCTCCTACGAGCAGTACTTC.

V and J are TRBV7-9 and TRBJ1-1, with D possibly being TRBD1 (5 bases). The V end lost 0 bases, the J end lost 9 bases, and 23 bases lay between the germline ends. The germline V gene encodes CDR1 SEHNR and CDR2 FQNEAQ (reference sequence). The CDR3 totals 17 residues. The CDR3 reads CASSLALSQSDWGKAFF. The CDR3 coding sequence is TGTGCCAGCAGCTTAGCGCTATCCCAGTCCGATTGGGGCAAAGCTTTCTTT. Drawing the rest from reference TRBV7-9 and TRBJ1-1, the complete variable domain is DTGVSQNPRHKITKRGQNVTFRCDPISEHNRLYWYRQTLGQGPEFLTYFQNEAQLEKSRLLSDRFSAERPKGSFSTLEIQRTEQGDSAMYLCASSLALSQSDWGKAFFGQGTRLTVV.